This entry lists 16 T cell receptor beta chains sequenced from one sample in a study of Ad26.COV2.S vaccination and SARS-CoV-2 variants. Treatment here: roughly 20 received Ad26.COV2.S at low or high dose, single or two shots; about 5 received placebo; per-sample allocation not given. The investigators took samples on day 63 after the first vaccine or placebo injection. Profiled with immunoSEQ multiplex PCR; TCRdb holds only in-frame clones, not every one. The repertoire holds 350,000 to 500,000 clones, with around 90% as singletons. The source material was peripheral blood, sampled in a trial of Ad26.COV2.S vaccine versus placebo. The receptors stem from a person between 18 and 65 years old who received the Ad26.COV2.S COVID-19 vaccine or a placebo.

This chain uses TRBV5-8 with TRBJ1-5; the match to TRBD1 covers 10 bases. CDR3 length: 16 amino acids. Per germline, CDR1 SGHTS and CDR2 YDEGEE. V trimming: 5 bases; J trimming: 5 bases; junction bases outside the gene matches: 10. The CDR3 loop reads CASSPGQGPPDQPQHF. The CDR3 nucleotides read TGTGCCAGCAGTCCGGGACAGGGGCCGCCTGATCAGCCCCAGCATTTT.

J is TRBJ2-7 and V is TRBV5-5, with D maybe TRBD1 (5 bases). Germline CDR1 is SGHKS and CDR2 is YYEKEE (reference sequence). The CDR3 is 14 residues long. Trimming pared 1 base from V and 0 bases from J, leaving 8 bases between. CDR3 loop: CASSLSQGSYEQYF. CDR3 DNA: TGTGCCAGCAGCTTGAGTCAGGGCTCCTACGAGCAGTACTTC.

The chain employs TRBV5-6 and TRBJ2-1, with 11 bases fitting TRBD2. The CDR3 has 17 amino acids. With 4 bases clipped from V and 2 bases from J, the junction kept 8 bases outside the gene matches. In germline, CDR1 is SGHDT, CDR2 YYEEEE. The CDR3 here is CASSHRTSGHAYNEQFF. For the CDR3, the DNA is TGTGCCAGCAGCCACCGGACTAGCGGGCATGCCTACAATGAGCAGTTCTTC.

Only one count was recorded for this clone. The chain has TRBV4-1 and TRBJ1-2; possibly TRBD1 for D (5 bases). Germline-derived CDR1 and CDR2 are MGHRA and YSYEKL. Trimming pared 3 bases from V and 4 bases from J, leaving 12 bases between. CDR3 size: 14 residues. The CDR3 is CASSQLRVSYGYTF. CDR3 bases: TGCGCCAGCAGCCAGCTCAGGGTATCCTATGGCTACACCTTC.

The V and J genes are TRBV28 and TRBJ2-1; 7 positions agree with TRBD2. V shed 6 bases, J shed 5 bases, and the junction held 10 bases outside the gene matches. The CDR3 has 15 residues. Germline V lookup: CDR1 MDHEN, CDR2 SYDVKM. The CDR3 nucleotides read TGTGCCAGCAGAACCTCCGGGACTACCCACAATGAGCAGTTCTTC. Its translation is CASRTSGTTHNEQFF.

The genes are TRBV19 and TRBJ2-7; 8 nucleotides match TRBD1. Looked up from germline, CDR1 is LNHDA and CDR2 is SQIVND (reference sequence). The CDR3 is 15 residues long. J lost 2 bases, V lost 1 base, and 4 bases had no gene match. CDR3 in amino acids: CASSIAQGVTYEQYF. The CDR3 nucleotides are TGTGCCAGTAGTATAGCACAGGGGGTAACCTACGAGCAGTACTTC.

The rearrangement links TRBV6-2 or TRBV6-3 to TRBJ1-5; 7 bases fit TRBD1. Germline loops: CDR1 MNHEY, CDR2 SVGEGT. V shed 0 bases and J 0 bases; nucleotides not matched to a gene: 8. The CDR3 spans 18 residues. As DNA, the CDR3 is TGTGCCAGCAGTTACTCGTGGACAGGAGACTATAGCAATCAGCCCCAGCATTTT. Protein: CASSYSWTGDYSNQPQHF.

The V gene is TRBV24-1, the J gene TRBJ1-1; D is uncertain. From germline, CDR1 is KGHDR and CDR2 SFDVKD. The CDR3 spans 13 residues. V dropped 4 bases and J dropped 1 base, with 6 bases sitting between them. DNA of the CDR3: TGTGCCACCAGTGAGGCAGGGAACACTGAAGCTTTCTTT. It encodes CATSEAGNTEAFF.

The chain employs TRBV29-1 and TRBJ2-2; D gene ambiguous. Per germline, CDR1 SQVTM and CDR2 ANQGSEA. Trimming removed 7 bases from V and 0 bases from J, with 9 bases in between. This CDR3 spans 13 amino acids. CDR3 DNA: TGCAGCGCTAGGTGGTCGAACACCGGGGAGCTGTTTTTT. Translation gives CSARWSNTGELFF.

The rearrangement joins TRBV3-1 (or the pseudogene TRBV3-2) to TRBJ2-3; 7 bases map to TRBD1. CDR1 LGHDT and CDR2 YNNKEL come from the germline V gene (reference sequence). V shed 4 bases, J shed 1 base, and the junction held 8 bases outside the gene matches. This CDR3 region has 16 residues. The CDR3, as DNA: TGTGCCAGCAGCCCGAGACAGGGTGAAGGCACAGATACGCAGTATTTT. Translated: CASSPRQGEGTDTQYF.

This chain links TRBV6-5 with TRBJ1-1, with D tentatively TRBD1 (5 bases). The germline gives CDR1 MNHEY, CDR2 SVGAGI. This CDR3 comprises 14 residues. V was shortened by 6 bases and J by 0 bases, with 11 bases between the two germline ends. The CDR3 loop is CASRPQDLNTEAFF. The CDR3 nucleotides read TGTGCCAGCAGGCCACAGGATCTGAACACTGAAGCTTTCTTT.

The chain uses TRBV7-2 and TRBJ2-3; 10 bases are a match to TRBD2. The V gene end was trimmed by 5 bases and the J gene end by 4 bases; junction bases not matched to a gene: 9. CDR3 length: 16 residues. CDR1 and CDR2 from the germline V gene are SGHTA and FQGNSA. CDR3 bases: TGTGCCAGCAGCCCTAGGGGGAGCGGGAGGGCAGATACGCAGTATTTT. Translation: CASSPRGSGRADTQYF.

The chain carries TRBV24-1 and TRBJ2-6, with D uncertain. V was clipped by 4 bases and J by 1 base, with 4 bases between them. This CDR3 region has 14 residues. Germline-derived CDR1 and CDR2 are KGHDR and SFDVKD. The CDR3 is CATSDRSGANVLTF. The CDR3 region has the DNA TGTGCCACCAGTGACCGTTCTGGGGCCAACGTCCTGACTTTC.

The chain links TRBV4-2 to TRBJ2-7; 14 bases align to TRBD2. Germline CDR1 LGHNA, CDR2 YNFKEQ. The CDR3 has 17 residues. Losses at the gene ends were 1 base for V and 6 bases for J; bases not matched to a gene: 8. The CDR3 region has the DNA TGTGCCAGCAGCCAAGGTAAAGGACTAGCGGGAGGCGGCGAGCAGTACTTC. It is translated as CASSQGKGLAGGGEQYF.

The chain combines TRBV4-2 with TRBJ1-5; TRBD1 agrees at 7 bases. The length of the CDR3 is 16 residues. Unmatched junction bases numbered 12, after V lost 1 base and J lost 9 bases. Germline V gene lookup returns CDR1 LGHNA and CDR2 YNFKEQ. The CDR3 coding sequence is TGTGCCAGCAGCCAAGGAACAGGGGATGCCGCAGGGCCCCAGCATTTT. Translation gives CASSQGTGDAAGPQHF.

The CDR3 is CASSELQGLGYGYTF. The CDR3 DNA reads TGTGCCAGCAGCGAATTACAGGGTCTGGGCTATGGCTACACCTTC. The chain joins TRBV5-5 to TRBJ1-2, with D possibly matching TRBD1 (6 bases). This CDR3 contains 15 residues. CDR1 and CDR2 (germline): SGHKS, YYEKEE (reference sequence). Trimming cost V 4 bases and J 4 bases, with 17 bases left between them.